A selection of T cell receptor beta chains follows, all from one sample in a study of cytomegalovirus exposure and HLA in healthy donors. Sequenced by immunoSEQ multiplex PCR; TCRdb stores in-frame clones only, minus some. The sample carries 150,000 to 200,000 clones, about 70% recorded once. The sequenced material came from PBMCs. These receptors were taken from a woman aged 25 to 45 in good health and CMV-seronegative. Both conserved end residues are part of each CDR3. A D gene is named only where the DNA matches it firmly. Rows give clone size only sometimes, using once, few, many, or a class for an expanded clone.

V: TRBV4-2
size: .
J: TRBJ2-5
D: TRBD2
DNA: TGTGCCAGCAGCGGGCGGGGGGACCACGGGACCCAGTACTTC
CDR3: CASSGRGDHGTQYF

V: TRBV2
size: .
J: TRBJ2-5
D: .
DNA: TGTGCCAGCCGATTCCCCTACCCCACGGGAGAGACCCAGTACTTC
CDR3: CASRFPYPTGETQYF

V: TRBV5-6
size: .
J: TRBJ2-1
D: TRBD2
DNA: TGTGCCAGCAGCTTGGCGGTAGCGGGAGCGGTAAGGGAGCAGTTCTTC
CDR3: CASSLAVAGAVREQFF

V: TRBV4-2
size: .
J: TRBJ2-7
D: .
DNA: TGTGCCAGCAGCTTACCTGGGAGTCACAGGGCCGAGCAGTACTTC
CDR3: CASSLPGSHRAEQYF

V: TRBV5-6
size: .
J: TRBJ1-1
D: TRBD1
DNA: TGTGCCAGCAGCGCTGGGGGGACAGGGGGGAGTGAAGCTTTCTTT
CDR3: CASSAGGTGGSEAFF

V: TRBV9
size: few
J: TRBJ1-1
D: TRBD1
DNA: TGTGCCAGCAGCGCCGGGGGGGAGGGGGCAATAGGGACTGAAGCTTTCTTT
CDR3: CASSAGGEGAIGTEAFF

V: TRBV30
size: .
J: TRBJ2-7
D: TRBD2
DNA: TGTGCCTGGAGAATCGCGGGAGCCCCCTACGAGCAGTACTTC
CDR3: CAWRIAGAPYEQYF

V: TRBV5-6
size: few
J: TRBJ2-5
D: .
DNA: TGTGCCAGCAGCTTGAGAGTCGACTATCAAGAGACCCAGTACTTC
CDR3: CASSLRVDYQETQYF

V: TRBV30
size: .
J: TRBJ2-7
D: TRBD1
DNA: TGTGCCTGGAGATCTCGGGACAGGGGGTCTCTCAGGGGCTACGAGCAGTACTTC
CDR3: CAWRSRDRGSLRGYEQYF

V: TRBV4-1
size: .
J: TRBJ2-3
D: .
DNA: TGCGCCAGCAGCCGACGACACGATACGCAGTATTTT
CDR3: CASSRRHDTQYF

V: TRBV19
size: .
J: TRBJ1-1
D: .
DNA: TGTGCCAGTACCCCCTTACAGGGACCTTTTGGCACTGAAGCTTTCTTT
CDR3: CASTPLQGPFGTEAFF

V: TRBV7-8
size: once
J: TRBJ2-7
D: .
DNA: TGTGCCAGCAGCTTTACGGGACGTAGGGACAACGAGCAGTACTTC
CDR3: CASSFTGRRDNEQYF

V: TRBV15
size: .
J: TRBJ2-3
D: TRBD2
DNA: TGTGCCACCAGCGGGTTCCCGGGGGGGGCTGCAGATACGCAGTATTTT
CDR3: CATSGFPGGAADTQYF

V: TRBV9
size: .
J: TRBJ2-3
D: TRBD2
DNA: TGTGCCAGCAGCGTAGGGGCGGGAGGGAGCACAGATACGCAGTATTTT
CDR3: CASSVGAGGSTDTQYF

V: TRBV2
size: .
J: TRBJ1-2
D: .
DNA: TGTGCCAGCTACCGATTGGAAGGACGGCGGGGATTGGACTATGGCTACACCTTC
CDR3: CASYRLEGRRGLDYGYTF

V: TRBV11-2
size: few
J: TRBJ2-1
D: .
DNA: TGTGCCAGCAGCTTAGCGGGTAGCGTGAATGAGCAGTTCTTC
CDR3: CASSLAGSVNEQFF